This TCR beta chain was captured by sequencing in a study of T cell responses to AZD1222 COVID-19 vaccine. Study-wide findings and caveats: Vaccination with two AZD1222 doses was followed by a rise in Spike-specific TCR breadth and depth. Unmutated regions of variants are reportedly targeted by nearly half of spike-specific TCRs.

The CDR3 spans 15 residues. CDR1 is SNHLY and CDR2 is FYNNEI in the germline V gene. The V end was cut by 4 bases, the J end by 1 base, with 11 bases between. As for this clone: Its antigen is not known.

TCRdb's table, derived via immunoSEQ multiplex PCR, lists solely in-frame clones and lacks some. The sample lists around 69,000 clones; about four fifths were seen once. The sequences come from peripheral blood, collected on day 0 of AZD1222 vaccination. The V gene is TRBV2, the J gene TRBJ2-1, with D possibly being TRBD1 (5 bases). The sequence was obtained from an adult in good health. CDR3: CASSGFQGSYNEQFF. The DNA of the CDR3 is TGTGCCAGCAGTGGGTTCCAGGGATCCTACAATGAGCAGTTCTTC.